This T cell receptor (beta chain) appears in the sequencing data of a study of T-cell memory formation after mild COVID-19. Study outcomes and limitations: Memory cells collected pre-infection included some clones that later responded, suggesting cross-reactive memory joined. Unconfirmed was the SARS-CoV-2 specificity of second-wave clones that peaked on day 37.

UMIs and sample barcodes were carried by the TCR alpha and TCR beta cDNA libraries that 5'RACE produced using constant-segment primers. TCRdb processed the 5' RACE reads anew with MiXCR; each CDR3 protein has one entry. Here the sample spans roughly 51,000 distinct CDR3 sequences, under 7.5% being singletons. This clonotype was seen repeatedly, ten times or more. The antigen is undetermined. This CDR3 comprises 13 residues. V lost 5 bases and J lost 3; bases outside the gene matches: 1. The germline CDR1 and CDR2 sequences are DFQATT and SNEGSKA (reference sequence). The chain couples TRBV20-1 to TRBJ2-7; TRBD2 matches 13 bases. This receptor was taken from a man in his late teens or twenties who had mild COVID-19 (a few samples of this study predate the infection). Cell type and time point are not known. Sequencing was carried out using PBMCs or a T cell subset sorted from them (not recorded which). CDR3 nucleotide sequence: TGCAGTGCTCGGACTAGCGGGGGCTACGAGCAGTACTTC. Its translation is CSARTSGGYEQYF.